This T cell receptor (beta chain) appears in the sequencing data of a study of cytomegalovirus exposure and HLA in healthy donors. TCRdb's copy holds only in-frame clones and misses some; the assay was immunoSEQ multiplex PCR. Among 200,000 or so clones, around nine tenths were seen once, and the ten largest hold about 2%. The ends were cut back, 3 bases at V and 3 bases at J, with 18 bases in the middle. The CDR3 is 17 residues long. Germline V gene data show CDR1 as SGHVS and CDR2 as FQNEAQ. This TCR came from a woman under 30 in good health and CMV-seropositive. The chain combines TRBV7-8 with TRBJ1-5, with D perhaps matching TRBD1 (5 bases). Specimen: PBMCs. CDR3 DNA: TGTGCCAGCAGCTTTTTGCGACAGATGGGTCTCAATCAGCCCCAGCATTTT. Protein sequence: CASSFLRQMGLNQPQHF.